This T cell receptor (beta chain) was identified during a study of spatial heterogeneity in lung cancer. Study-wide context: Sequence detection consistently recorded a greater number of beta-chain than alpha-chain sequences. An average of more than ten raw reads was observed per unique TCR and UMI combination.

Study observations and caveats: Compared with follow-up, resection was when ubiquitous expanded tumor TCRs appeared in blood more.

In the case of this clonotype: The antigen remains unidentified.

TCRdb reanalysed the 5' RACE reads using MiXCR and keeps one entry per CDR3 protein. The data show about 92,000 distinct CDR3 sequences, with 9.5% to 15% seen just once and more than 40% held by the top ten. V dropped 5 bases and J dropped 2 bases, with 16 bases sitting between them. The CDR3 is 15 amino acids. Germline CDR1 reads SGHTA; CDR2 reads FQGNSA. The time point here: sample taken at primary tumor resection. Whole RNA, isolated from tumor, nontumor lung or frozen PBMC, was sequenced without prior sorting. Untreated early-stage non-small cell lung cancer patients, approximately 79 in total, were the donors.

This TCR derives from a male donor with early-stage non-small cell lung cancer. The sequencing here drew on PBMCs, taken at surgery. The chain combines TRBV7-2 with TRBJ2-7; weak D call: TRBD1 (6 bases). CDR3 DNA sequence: TGTGCCAGCAGCCTTGCCATTCAGGGGACCTACGAGCAGTACTTC. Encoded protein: CASSLAIQGTYEQYF.